This passage covers 3 T cell receptor beta chains from one sample sequenced in a study of cytomegalovirus exposure and HLA in healthy donors listed by TCRdb under 2017. Library preparation used the immunoSEQ multiplex PCR assay. A mixture of 60 forward primers for TCR Vbeta segments and 13 reverse primers for TCR Jbeta segments was used in the multiplex PCR. TCRdb stores this immuneACCESS table with in-frame sequences only. Part of the clones is absent; in the studies checked, under half of the shortfall reflects unresolved V genes, and no reason is known for the rest. The sample table shows some 130,000 clones, and over 50% are seen once. Jointly, the top ten make up 1.5% to 2% of the sample. The material sequenced was PBMCs. The receptors derive from a human donor in good health.

This clone was detected a few times. The chain employs TRBV11-2 and TRBJ2-7; 7 bases map to TRBD1. J gave up 5 bases and V 3 bases, and 13 bases lay outside the gene matches. The CDR3 length is 16 residues. Germline-derived CDR1 and CDR2 are SGHAT and FQNNGV. The CDR3 sequence is CASSFTTGNIPHEQYF. The CDR3 nucleotides read TGTGCCAGCAGCTTTACGACAGGGAACATTCCCCACGAGCAGTACTTC.

This chain joins TRBV28 and TRBJ2-1; 13 nucleotides agree with TRBD2. Losses at the gene ends were 7 bases for V and 7 bases for J; bases not matched to a gene: 7. The CDR3 spans 15 residues. Germline values: CDR1 MDHEN, CDR2 SYDVKM. For the CDR3, the DNA is TGTGCCAGCACCCTGGGACTAGCGGGAAGAAATGAGCAGTTCTTC. It is translated as CASTLGLAGRNEQFF.

This clone showed up just once. V is TRBV29-1 and J is TRBJ2-3, with 11 bases identical to TRBD2. Per germline, CDR1 SQVTM and CDR2 ANQGSEA. The CDR3 length is 13 residues. J lost 3 bases, V lost 6 bases, and 2 bases had no gene match. CDR3 residues: CSVLAGGTDTQYF. CDR3 DNA: TGCAGCGTGCTAGCGGGAGGAACAGATACGCAGTATTTT.